The rows below give T cell receptor beta chains drawn from one sample of a study of OX40 agonist ivuxolimab in advanced cancers. TCRdb's copy holds only in-frame clones and misses some; the assay was immunoSEQ multiplex PCR. The table has about 140,000 clones, around 93% seen once; the top ten hold approximately 1%. This specimen was CD4+ or CD8+ T cells sorted from blood, taken in a trial of the OX40 agonist ivuxolimab. The receptors originated from an adult with an advanced solid tumor such as melanoma, head and neck, liver or kidney cancer. The CDR3 runs from the conserved cysteine through the conserved F or W. A D gene is named only where the DNA matches it firmly. The size entry is marked missing in some rows and otherwise reads once, few, many or a size class.

D | J | size | V | DNA | CDR3
NA | TRBJ1-1 | NA | TRBV7-2 | TGTGCCAGCAGCCCTAATACCGGGGGTGCTTTCTTT | CASSPNTGGAFF
TRBD1 | TRBJ1-1 | NA | TRBV9 | TGTGCCAGCAGCGTAGGACAGGGAATCACTGAAGCTTTCTTT | CASSVGQGITEAFF
NA | TRBJ2-1 | NA | TRBV7-3 | TGTGCCAGCACCCAGTCGGGACACCTACGCAATGAGCAGTTCTTC | CASTQSGHLRNEQFF
NA | TRBJ1-3 | NA | TRBV11-2 | TGTGCCAGCAGGGGACCAGGGGTCTCTGGAAACACCATATATTTT | CASRGPGVSGNTIYF
TRBD2 | TRBJ2-3 | NA | TRBV5-5 | TGTGCCAGCAGCTCAGGACTAGGGGTTGGCACAGATACGCAGTATTTT | CASSSGLGVGTDTQYF
NA | TRBJ1-1 | NA | TRBV7-2 | TGTGCCAGCAGCTACACAGGGAACACTGAAGCTTTCTTT | CASSYTGNTEAFF
NA | TRBJ2-6 | NA | TRBV5-6 | TGTGCCAGCAGCTTGTGGGTAGCTGGGGCCAACGTCCTGACTTTC | CASSLWVAGANVLTF
NA | TRBJ1-5 | NA | TRBV6-6 | TGTGCCAGCAGTTACTCGAGGAGCAATCAGCCCCAGCATTTT | CASSYSRSNQPQHF
TRBD2 | TRBJ2-3 | NA | TRBV7-2 | TGTGCCAGCAGCTTAGGAGGGCGGGGGGGCCCCGATACGCAGTATTTT | CASSLGGRGGPDTQYF
TRBD1 | TRBJ1-5 | NA | TRBV5-1 | TGCGCCAGCAGCTTGGGGGGCAGGGGGGCGGGTCAGCCCCAGCATTTT | CASSLGGRGAGQPQHF
NA | TRBJ2-2 | once | TRBV7-8 | TGTGCCAGCAGCTTAGGGCTGGTAGGGAGCGGGGAGCTGTTTTTT | CASSLGLVGSGELFF
TRBD1 | TRBJ2-7 | NA | TRBV18 | TGTGCCAGCTCACCAACGTTTGGGACAGGGTCCTCCTACGAGCAGTACTTC | CASSPTFGTGSSYEQYF
NA | TRBJ1-2 | NA | TRBV7-2 | TGTGCCAGCAGCCTAGGGTTTGACGGCTACACCTTC | CASSLGFDGYTF
TRBD1 | TRBJ2-3 | NA | TRBV19 | TGTGCCAGTAGTTCGGACAGGGTTAAAGATACGCAGTATTTT | CASSSDRVKDTQYF
NA | TRBJ1-4 | NA | TRBV11-2 | TGTGCCAGCAGCTCCCGCCGGGGGAGGCTGGAAAAACTGTTTTTT | CASSSRRGRLEKLFF
TRBD1 | TRBJ1-1 | few | TRBV9 | TGTGCCAGCAGCACCGGGACAGTGAACACTGAAGCTTTCTTT | CASSTGTVNTEAFF
NA | TRBJ2-2 | NA | TRBV19 | TGTGCCAGCGGCAGACTCTTCGCCGGGGAGCTGTTTTTT | CASGRLFAGELFF
NA | TRBJ2-5 | NA | TRBV7-9 | TGTGCCAGCAGCTCAGGACGGAACCAAGAGACCCAGTACTTC | CASSSGRNQETQYF
NA | TRBJ2-1 | NA | TRBV7-9 | TGTGCCAGCAGCTTAGTGGGCTTACCCAATGAGCAGTTCTTC | CASSLVGLPNEQFF
TRBD1 | TRBJ1-1 | NA | TRBV28 | TGTGCCAGCAGCTGGACAGGGGGGACCACTGAAGCTTTCTTT | CASSWTGGTTEAFF
TRBD1 | TRBJ2-7 | NA | TRBV30 | TGTGCCTGGAGTTTGGACAGGGGCGAGCAGTACTTC | CAWSLDRGEQYF
NA | TRBJ2-3 | once | TRBV9 | TGTGCCAGCAGCGCCGGCCGGGTTTCTAGCACAGATACGCAGTATTTT | CASSAGRVSSTDTQYF
NA | TRBJ2-5 | NA | TRBV7-9 | TGTGCCAGCAGCTTAAGAGTTTCGGGGAAGGAGACCCAGTACTTC | CASSLRVSGKETQYF
TRBD1 | TRBJ2-5 | NA | TRBV7-3 | TGTGCCAGCAGCCAGACAGGGGGCCGGGAGACCCAGTACTTC | CASSQTGGRETQYF
TRBD2 | TRBJ2-7 | NA | TRBV7-2 | TGTGCCAGCAGCTTAGTAGCGGGAGGGCCGACCTACGAGCAGTACTTC | CASSLVAGGPTYEQYF
NA | TRBJ2-7 | once | TRBV9 | TGTGCCAGCAGCGGACTCCCCGGCCCGCCAACCGAGCAGTACTTC | CASSGLPGPPTEQYF
NA | TRBJ1-2 | NA | TRBV10-1 | TGCGCCAGCAGTGAGTCAGACAGACCCTATGGCTACACCTTC | CASSESDRPYGYTF
NA | TRBJ1-2 | NA | TRBV28 | TGTGCCAGCAGAGTACAGGGCTCCAGCTATGGCTACACCTTC | CASRVQGSSYGYTF
TRBD2 | TRBJ2-3 | NA | TRBV4-3 | TGCGCCAGCAGCCAAGGGGGGGGAGATACGCAGTATTTT | CASSQGGGDTQYF
NA | TRBJ1-1 | NA | TRBV18 | TGTGCCAGCTCACTGTTTGACGCCGGGAACACTGAAGCTTTCTTT | CASSLFDAGNTEAFF
TRBD1 | TRBJ2-3 | NA | TRBV6-5 | TGTGCCAGCATTGTAGGGGGCCCGAGCACAGATACGCAGTATTTT | CASIVGGPSTDTQYF
NA | TRBJ2-7 | NA | TRBV5-1 | TGCGCCAGCAGCTTGGTGACGGGGACTGGGGAGCAGTACTTC | CASSLVTGTGEQYF
NA | TRBJ2-5 | NA | TRBV7-9 | TGTGCCAGCAGCATCAACCAAGAGACCCAGTACTTC | CASSINQETQYF
NA | TRBJ1-5 | NA | TRBV27 | TGTGCCAGCAGTCCGAGGACAAGTTCTCAGCCCCAGCATTTT | CASSPRTSSQPQHF
NA | TRBJ2-5 | NA | TRBV6-6 | TGTGCCAGCAGGAGTGGGGGAGAGACCCAGTACTTC | CASRSGGETQYF
TRBD1 | TRBJ1-1 | NA | TRBV10-3 | TGTGCCATTGTGGGACAGTTGAACACTGAAGCTTTCTTT | CAIVGQLNTEAFF
NA | TRBJ2-3 | NA | TRBV6-5 | TGTGCCAGCAGTTACGATACGGGGGGCCGTACAGATACGCAGTATTTT | CASSYDTGGRTDTQYF
TRBD2 | TRBJ2-5 | NA | TRBV5-4 | TGTGCCAGCAGCACCCCCGGGAGGGGGAGAGAGACCCAGTACTTC | CASSTPGRGRETQYF
TRBD1 | TRBJ2-3 | NA | TRBV5-1 | TGCGCCAGCAGCTTGGGGGACAGGGACGCAGATACGCAGTATTTT | CASSLGDRDADTQYF
TRBD1 | TRBJ2-2 | NA | TRBV18 | TGTGCCAGCTCAACAACACAGGGGGAGAACACCGGGGAGCTGTTTTTT | CASSTTQGENTGELFF
TRBD2 | TRBJ2-2 | NA | TRBV18 | TGTGCCAGCTCACCACAGACTAGCGGGAACACCGGGGAGCTGTTTTTT | CASSPQTSGNTGELFF
NA | TRBJ2-7 | NA | TRBV5-5 | TGTGCCAGCAGCTTGAGTCCCGGCTACGAGCAGTACTTC | CASSLSPGYEQYF
NA | TRBJ1-2 | NA | TRBV10-3 | TGTGCCATCAGTGAGTCACAGACAGGAGTCTATGGCTACACCTTC | CAISESQTGVYGYTF